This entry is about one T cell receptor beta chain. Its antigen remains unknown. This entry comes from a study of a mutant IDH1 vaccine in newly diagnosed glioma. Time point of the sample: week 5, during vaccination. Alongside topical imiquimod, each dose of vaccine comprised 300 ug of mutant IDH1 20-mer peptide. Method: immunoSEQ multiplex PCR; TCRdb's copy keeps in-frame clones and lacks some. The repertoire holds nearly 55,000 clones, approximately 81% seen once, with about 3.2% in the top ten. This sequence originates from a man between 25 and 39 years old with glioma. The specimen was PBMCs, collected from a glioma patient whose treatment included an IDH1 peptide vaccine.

In nucleotides, the CDR3 is TGTGCCAGCAGTGTTCAGGGGGCGGGGGGCACTGAAGCTTTCTTT. Its translation: CASSVQGAGGTEAFF. V usage is TRBV6-6 and J usage is TRBJ1-1; 8 bases align to TRBD1. The junction had 9 bases not matched to a gene; V was cut back by 5 bases and J by 4 bases. The CDR3 has 15 amino acids. Per germline, CDR1 MNHNY and CDR2 SVGAGI (reference sequence).